These 20 T cell receptor beta chains came from one sample sequenced in a study of blood T cells in healthy people across ages (dated by TCRdb to 2013 to 2016). Library preparation used 5' RACE. The sample was run on an Illumina HiSeq 2500. A second PCR of about 6 to 11 cycles was run with a J-beta primer mix and a sample-barcoded 5' primer. TCRdb reprocessed the public reads (quality trimming at Q25 with fastp, clone calling with MiXCR) and kept in-frame beta chains. Every distinct CDR3 protein forms one entry, paired with its most common genes and DNA. For this sample there are around 1.5 million distinct CDR3 sequences; almost 35% appear just once. Over 9% of the sample goes to the ten largest clones. The specimen sequenced was blood. All receptors come from a woman in her thirties in good health.

This clonotype turned up a few times. The V gene is TRBV14, the J gene TRBJ2-1, with D perhaps TRBD1 or TRBD2 (5 bases each). CDR1 is SGHDN, CDR2 FVKESK, per germline. The germline V and J ends were trimmed by 1 base and 9 bases, with 13 bases remaining between them. This CDR3 has 14 residues. DNA for the CDR3: TGTGCCAGCAGCCAAGTGGGGCCCGAGGGTGAGCAGTTCTTC. Protein: CASSQVGPEGEQFF.

The genes are TRBV12-3 or TRBV12-4 and TRBJ2-1; 7 positions agree with TRBD2. The CDR3 is 14 residues long. V lost 2 bases to trimming and J lost 8 bases; unmatched junction nucleotides: 6. CDR3 protein: CASSLRLAVDEQFF. CDR3 in DNA: TGTGCCAGCAGTTTAAGACTAGCAGTGGATGAGCAGTTCTTC.

The chain combines TRBV10-3 with TRBJ1-5; no clear D gene. This CDR3 has 13 amino acids. The germline V gene has CDR1 ENHRY and CDR2 SYGVKD. Trimming cost V 4 bases and J 7 bases, with 11 bases left between them. CDR3 coding DNA: TGTGCCATCAGTGCTAAGGATACGCAGCCCCAGCATTTT. This translates into CAISAKDTQPQHF.

In this sample, this clonotype turned up many times. The chain carries TRBV18 and TRBJ2-7; D uncertain. The germline CDR1 and CDR2 sequences are KGHSH and LQKENI. There are 12 residues in the CDR3. V gave up 2 bases and J gave up 4 bases, with 6 bases separating them. The CDR3 DNA sequence: TGTGCCAGCTCACCAACTCAGTACGAGCAGTACTTC. This sequence encodes CASSPTQYEQYF.

At least ten counts were recorded for this clonotype. CDR3 DNA: TGCAGCGTTGAAGCTGGGGGGACTAGCGGGAGGTCTACCTACGAGCAGTACTTC. The encoded protein is CSVEAGGTSGRSTYEQYF. This rearrangement joins TRBV29-1 to TRBJ2-7, with 15 bases identical to TRBD2. V lost 1 base to trimming and J lost 2 bases; unmatched junction nucleotides: 9. The CDR3 loop spans 18 amino acids. Germline assignment: CDR1 SQVTM and CDR2 ANQGSEA.

The J gene is TRBJ2-1, the V gene TRBV12-5; 11 nucleotides line up with TRBD2. Trimming removed 3 bases from V and 3 bases from J; junction bases left unmatched: 7. This CDR3 region has 17 residues. Germline V lookup: CDR1 LGHNT, CDR2 FRNRAP. The CDR3 region has the DNA TGTGCTAGTGGTTTCAGGGCTAGCGGGAGGTTCTACAATGAGCAGTTCTTC. It is translated as CASGFRASGRFYNEQFF.

This chain uses TRBV7-9 with TRBJ2-1; TRBD2 matches 11 bases. J was trimmed by 4 bases and V by 3 bases; bases with no gene match: 5. CDR1 SEHNR and CDR2 FQNEAQ come from the germline V gene (reference sequence). The CDR3 loop spans 16 amino acids. The CDR3 sequence: CASSLTSGAYYNEQFF. The DNA for the CDR3 is TGTGCCAGCAGCTTGACTAGCGGGGCCTATTACAATGAGCAGTTCTTC.

The chain links TRBV4-1 to TRBJ1-2; TRBD1 matches 7 bases. The germline V gene has CDR1 MGHRA and CDR2 YSYEKL. The CDR3 totals 15 residues. With V trimmed by 6 bases and J by 0 bases, 7 bases remained unmatched. CDR3 protein: CASRKPGTANYGYTF. The CDR3 nucleotides read TGCGCCAGCAGAAAACCAGGGACAGCTAACTATGGCTACACCTTC.

This clonotype was picked up a small number of times. This chain uses TRBV6-1 with TRBJ2-1; a possible D gene is TRBD1 (6 bases). V was cut by 1 base and J by 11 bases, with 9 bases left in between. Per germline, CDR1 MNHNS and CDR2 SASEGT. This CDR3 contains 12 residues. CDR3 loop: CASSEGGQKQFF. Written as DNA, the CDR3 is TGTGCCAGCAGTGAAGGCGGACAGAAGCAGTTCTTC.

This clonotype turned up a few times. V gene TRBV7-2 combines with J gene TRBJ2-3, with D possibly being TRBD2 (6 bases). The ends were cut back, 3 bases at V and 0 bases at J, with 10 bases in the middle. The CDR3 contains 15 residues. Looked up from germline, CDR1 is SGHTA and CDR2 is FQGNSA. The CDR3 loop is CASSFAGSSTDTQYF. The CDR3 region has the DNA TGTGCCAGCAGCTTTGCGGGGTCTAGCACAGATACGCAGTATTTT.

This clonotype came up a few times. The V gene is TRBV28, the J gene TRBJ2-1, with TRBD2 matching 8 bases. CDR1 is MDHEN, CDR2 SYDVKM, per germline. V dropped 7 bases and J dropped 7; count of bases not matched to a gene: 9. The CDR3 contains 14 residues. This chain's CDR3 is CASTAPGGGNEQFF. The CDR3 bases are TGTGCCAGCACGGCCCCGGGAGGGGGGAATGAGCAGTTCTTC.

The J gene is TRBJ2-1, the V gene TRBV11-1; the D gene is possibly TRBD1 (6 bases). Trimming pared 2 bases from V and 10 bases from J, leaving 15 bases between. Germline CDR1 is SGHAT and CDR2 is FQDESV (reference sequence). The CDR3 consists of 14 residues. The CDR3 nucleotides are TGTGCCAGCAGCTTAAGTAGAACCGGGACAGAGCAGTTCTTC. This sequence encodes CASSLSRTGTEQFF.

This clonotype was counted a few times. The rearrangement uses TRBV6-4 and TRBJ2-3; TRBD2 agrees at 13 bases. With V trimmed by 4 bases and J by 6 bases, 10 bases remained unmatched. Germline V gene lookup returns CDR1 MRHNA and CDR2 SNTAGT. The CDR3 is 17 amino acids. The CDR3 sequence is CASSAELAGGPADTQYF. The CDR3 nucleotides read TGTGCCAGCAGTGCTGAACTAGCGGGGGGGCCCGCGGATACGCAGTATTTT.

The V and J genes are TRBV4-2 and TRBJ2-2, with 11 bases fitting TRBD2. The CDR3 has 16 amino acids. Per the germline V gene, CDR1 is LGHNA and CDR2 is YNFKEQ. The trim removed 0 bases at V and 7 bases at J, leaving 4 bases unmatched. The CDR3 region has the DNA TGTGCCAGCAGCCAAGAAGTCCTAGCGGGGGGCGGGGAGCTGTTTTTT. Protein product: CASSQEVLAGGGELFF.

V is TRBV6-2 or TRBV6-3 and J is TRBJ2-3; TRBD2 matches 8 bases. CDR1 and CDR2 from the germline V gene are MNHEY and SVGEGT. V dropped 0 bases and J dropped 5; count of bases not matched to a gene: 13. The CDR3 is 18 amino acids. CDR3 in amino acids: CASSYSIPTAGVIDTQYF. The DNA of the CDR3 is TGTGCCAGCAGTTACTCTATCCCCACAGCGGGAGTAATAGATACGCAGTATTTT.

V and J are TRBV28 and TRBJ2-2; TRBD1 matches at 9 bases. Trimming cost V 3 bases and J 6 bases; bases outside gene matches: 5. CDR3 length: 15 amino acids. In germline, CDR1 is MDHEN, CDR2 SYDVKM. CDR3 in DNA: TGTGCCAGCAGTTTTGGGACAGGGTACCCCGGGGAGCTGTTTTTT. Translating it yields CASSFGTGYPGELFF.

This clonotype is a singleton in its sample. This chain joins TRBV27 and TRBJ2-5, with 8 bases fitting TRBD2. CDR3 size: 15 residues. Losses at the gene ends were 2 bases for V and 13 bases for J; bases not matched to a gene: 15. CDR1 MNHEY and CDR2 SMNVEV come from the germline V gene (reference sequence). CDR3 sequence (DNA): TGTGCCAGCAGTTTAGGGACTAGTGGGGCCTACGAGCGGTACTTC. As protein: CASSLGTSGAYERYF.

The table lists this clonotype with a count of one. With a much larger clone just one base away, this may be a read error. The J gene is TRBJ2-5, the V gene TRBV5-5, with 7 bases lining up with TRBD1. This CDR3 is built from 14 residues. The germline CDR1 and CDR2 sequences are SGHKS and YYEKEE (reference sequence). V shed 4 bases, J shed 1 base, and the junction held 4 bases outside the gene matches. The CDR3 sequence is CASSVRDSQETQYF. DNA of the CDR3: TGTGCCAGCAGCGTCCGGGACAGCCAAGAGACCCAGTACTTC.

The table lists this clonotype with a few counts. The chain carries TRBV20-1 and TRBJ1-2; weak D call: TRBD1 (5 bases). V was cut by 3 bases and J by 5 bases, with 16 bases left in between. Per germline, CDR1 DFQATT and CDR2 SNEGSKA (reference sequence). The CDR3 length is 14 residues. For the CDR3, the DNA is TGCAGTGCTAGCGTCACCCCACGGGGGTATGGCTACACCTTC. Translating gives CSASVTPRGYGYTF.

This chain uses TRBV7-7 with TRBJ2-5, with a tentative D call TRBD2 (6 bases). Trimming shortened V by 1 base and J by 9 bases, and 12 bases separated the two germline ends. CDR1 and CDR2 from the germline V gene are SSHAT and FNYEAQ (reference sequence). This CDR3 spans 13 amino acids. The CDR3 region has the DNA TGTGCCAGCAGCTTAGGGTGGGGGGACCCCCAGTACTTC. This translates into CASSLGWGDPQYF.